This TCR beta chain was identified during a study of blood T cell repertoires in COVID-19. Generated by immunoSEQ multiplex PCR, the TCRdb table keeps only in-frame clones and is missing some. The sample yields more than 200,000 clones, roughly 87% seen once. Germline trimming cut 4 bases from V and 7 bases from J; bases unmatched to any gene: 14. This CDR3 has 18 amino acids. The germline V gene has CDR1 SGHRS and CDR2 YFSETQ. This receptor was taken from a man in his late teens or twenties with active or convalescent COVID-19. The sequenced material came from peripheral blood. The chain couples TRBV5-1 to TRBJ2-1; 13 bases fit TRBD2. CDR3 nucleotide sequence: TGCGCCAGCAGCCCAGAACTAGCGGGAGGGCCTCGAAGGAATGAGCAGTTCTTC. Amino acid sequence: CASSPELAGGPRRNEQFF.